A single sample is the source of the 10 T cell receptor beta chains below, sequenced in a study of T cells in Graves' hyperthyroidism and ophthalmopathy. TCR beta CDR3 region amplification was performed from RNA transcripts. HTBI primers drove first-round RT-PCR of the TCR CDR3. A single record per CDR3 protein comes from TCRdb applying MiXCR to the multiplex PCR reads. The table includes 600,000 to 850,000 distinct CDR3 sequences, around 20% detected once. The sample comprised blood. Source of these receptors: a woman in her forties or fifties with Graves' hyperthyroidism that later progressed to Graves' ophthalmopathy.

The chain employs TRBV28 and TRBJ1-2; 7 bases are a match to TRBD1. The CDR3 loop spans 13 amino acids. CDR1 is MDHEN and CDR2 is SYDVKM in the germline V gene. The junction had 11 bases not matched to a gene; V was cut back by 9 bases and J by 7 bases. CDR3: CASRPGGSAGYTF. Here the CDR3 DNA reads TGTGCCAGTCGCCCAGGGGGATCGGCTGGCTACACCTTC.

The J gene is TRBJ1-5, the V gene TRBV20-1; D is possibly TRBD1 (6 bases). Per the germline V gene, CDR1 is DFQATT and CDR2 is SNEGSKA (reference sequence). Trimming took 1 base from V and 5 from J, leaving 15 bases between them. The CDR3 length is 15 residues. CDR3 region: CSARGLTGIDQPQHF. In DNA, the CDR3 is TGCAGTGCTAGAGGCTTAACAGGGATTGATCAGCCCCAGCATTTT.

This clonotype has just a few counts. This chain connects TRBV6-1 to TRBJ1-5, with 8 bases aligning to TRBD1. The germline V gene encodes CDR1 MNHNS and CDR2 SASEGT. V shed 6 bases, J shed 6 bases, and the junction held 7 bases outside the gene matches. This CDR3 comprises 14 residues. The CDR3 coding sequence is TGTGCCAGCAGCCCAGGGGGCTCGATTCAGCCCCAGCATTTT. This sequence encodes CASSPGGSIQPQHF.

This clonotype was seen more than once but under ten times. The chain employs TRBV5-6 and TRBJ2-5, with 11 positions matching TRBD1. Germline V gene lookup returns CDR1 SGHDT and CDR2 YYEEEE. This CDR3 contains 18 residues. V was pared by 3 bases and J by 0 bases, with 10 bases of the junction left unmatched. CDR3 residues: CASSSGQGANPYQETQYF. The CDR3, as DNA: TGTGCCAGCAGCTCAGGACAGGGGGCGAATCCGTACCAAGAGACCCAGTACTTC.

This clonotype has at least ten counts. The chain has TRBV2 and TRBJ1-6; TRBD1 matches at 8 bases. CDR1 SNHLY and CDR2 FYNNEI come from the germline V gene. Trimming removed 0 bases from V and 7 bases from J; junction bases left unmatched: 5. CDR3 length: 16 residues. CDR3 DNA: TGTGCCAGCAGTGAAGCGTGGACAGGGAGAAATTCACCCCTCCACTTT. Protein: CASSEAWTGRNSPLHF.

This clonotype was seen a single time. The chain employs TRBV4-2 and TRBJ1-2; D unclear. The CDR3 covers 12 residues. V was trimmed by 1 base and J by 6 bases, leaving 6 bases between them. In germline, CDR1 is LGHNA, CDR2 YNFKEQ. CDR3 sequence reads: CASSQGGNGYTF. In DNA, the CDR3 is TGTGCCAGCAGCCAAGGGGGTAATGGCTACACCTTC.

This clonotype was seen a few times. The chain employs TRBV2 and TRBJ1-2; 7 bases match TRBD1. CDR3 length equals 14 residues. CDR1 is SNHLY and CDR2 is FYNNEI in the germline V gene. After removal of 10 bases from V and 1 base from J, the junction contained 9 bases not matched to a gene. The CDR3 sequence: CATRRTGLNYGYTF. CDR3 nucleotides: TGTGCCACCCGAAGGACAGGTCTTAACTATGGCTACACCTTC.

The rearrangement links TRBV15 to TRBJ2-3, with 7 bases lining up with TRBD2. The V and J ends lost 5 bases and 2 bases, in that order; junction bases with no gene match: 10. CDR1 is LNHNV and CDR2 is YYDKDF in the germline V gene (reference sequence). CDR3 length: 16 residues. Written as DNA, the CDR3 is TGTGCCACCAGCCCAACTGGGGGGGAATTCACAGATACGCAGTATTTT. Protein: CATSPTGGEFTDTQYF.

This clonotype came up many times. The genes are TRBV5-1 and TRBJ2-7; 8 positions match TRBD1. V was pared by 4 bases and J by 3 bases, with 3 bases of the junction left unmatched. Germline V gene sequence: CDR1 SGHRS, CDR2 YFSETQ. The CDR3 runs to 13 residues. The CDR3 reads CASSGGQGYEQYF. CDR3 coding DNA: TGCGCCAGCAGCGGCGGACAGGGCTACGAGCAGTACTTC.

This clonotype was seen repeatedly, ten times or more. The chain carries TRBV6-1 and TRBJ1-5, with 8 bases matching TRBD1. This CDR3 is 14 amino acids long. Looked up from germline, CDR1 is MNHNS and CDR2 is SASEGT. The ends lost 7 bases at V and 6 bases at J; junction bases unmatched: 8. DNA for the CDR3: TGTGCCAGCATTCAACAGGGGGGAGTTCAGCCCCAGCATTTT. Protein: CASIQQGGVQPQHF.